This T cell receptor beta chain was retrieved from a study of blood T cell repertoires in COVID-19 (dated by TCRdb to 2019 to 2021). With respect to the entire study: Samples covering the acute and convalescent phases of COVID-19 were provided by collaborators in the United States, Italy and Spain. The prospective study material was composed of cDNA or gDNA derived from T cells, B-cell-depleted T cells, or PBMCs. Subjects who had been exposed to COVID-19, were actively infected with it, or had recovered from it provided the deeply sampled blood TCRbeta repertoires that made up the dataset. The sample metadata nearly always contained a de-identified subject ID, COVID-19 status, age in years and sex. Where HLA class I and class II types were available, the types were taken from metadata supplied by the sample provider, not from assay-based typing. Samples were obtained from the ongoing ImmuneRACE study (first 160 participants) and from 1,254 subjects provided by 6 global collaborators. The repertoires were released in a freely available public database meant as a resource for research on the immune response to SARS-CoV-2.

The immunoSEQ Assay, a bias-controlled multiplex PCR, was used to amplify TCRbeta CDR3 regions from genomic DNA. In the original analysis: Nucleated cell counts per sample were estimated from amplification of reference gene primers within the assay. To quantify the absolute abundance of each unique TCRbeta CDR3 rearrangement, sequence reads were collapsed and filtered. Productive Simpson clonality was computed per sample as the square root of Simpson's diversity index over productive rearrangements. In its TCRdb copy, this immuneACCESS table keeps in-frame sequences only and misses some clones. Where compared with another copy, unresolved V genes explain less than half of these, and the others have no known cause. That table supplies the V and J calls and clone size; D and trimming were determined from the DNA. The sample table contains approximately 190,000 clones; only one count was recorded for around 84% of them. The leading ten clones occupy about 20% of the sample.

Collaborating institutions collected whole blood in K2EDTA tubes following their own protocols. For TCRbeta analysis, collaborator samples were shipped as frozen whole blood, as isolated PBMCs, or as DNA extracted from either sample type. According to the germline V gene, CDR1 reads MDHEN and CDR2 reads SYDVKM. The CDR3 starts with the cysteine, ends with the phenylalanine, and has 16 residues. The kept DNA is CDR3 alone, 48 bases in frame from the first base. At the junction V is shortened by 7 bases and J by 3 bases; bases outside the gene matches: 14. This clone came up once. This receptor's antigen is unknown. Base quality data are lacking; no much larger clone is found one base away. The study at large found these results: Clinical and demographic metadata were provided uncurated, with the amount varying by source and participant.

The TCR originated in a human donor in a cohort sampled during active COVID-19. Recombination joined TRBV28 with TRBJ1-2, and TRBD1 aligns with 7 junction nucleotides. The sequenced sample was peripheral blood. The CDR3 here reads CASTDQGVGSYYGYTF. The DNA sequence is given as TGTGCCAGCACGGACCAGGGGGTAGGGTCTTACTATGGCTACACCTTC.